The 31 T cell receptor beta chains presented below share a single source sample, sequenced in a study of OX40 agonist ivuxolimab in advanced cancers. Method: immunoSEQ multiplex PCR; TCRdb's copy keeps in-frame clones and lacks some. The sample has about 48,000 clones; around nine tenths are singletons. Sample: CD4+ or CD8+ T cells sorted from blood, taken in a trial of the OX40 agonist ivuxolimab. These receptors were obtained from an adult with an advanced solid tumor such as melanoma, head and neck, liver or kidney cancer.

CDR3 sequence: CASRTPEAGDYNEQFF. The CDR3 region has the DNA TGTGCCAGCAGGACTCCTGAGGCGGGGGATTACAATGAGCAGTTCTTC. V usage is TRBV27 and J usage is TRBJ2-1; 7 nucleotides agree with TRBD2. V lost 6 bases to trimming and J lost 4 bases; unmatched junction nucleotides: 12. The CDR3 sequence is 16 residues long. Germline loops: CDR1 MNHEY, CDR2 SMNVEV (reference sequence).

The chain combines TRBV5-1 with TRBJ1-5; 10 nucleotides agree with TRBD1. The CDR3 extends over 14 amino acids. After removal of 4 bases from V and 5 bases from J, the junction contained 3 bases not matched to a gene. The V gene's germline CDR1 is SGHRS and CDR2 YFSETQ. CDR3 in amino acids: CASSPGTGDQPQHF. Here the CDR3 DNA reads TGCGCCAGCAGCCCAGGGACAGGGGATCAGCCCCAGCATTTT.

This clone was recorded a few times. This chain links TRBV5-6 with TRBJ1-1; a possible D gene is TRBD1 (5 bases). This CDR3 has 11 residues. Germline V gene data show CDR1 as SGHDT and CDR2 as YYEEEE. Trimming removed 0 bases from V and 8 bases from J, with 5 bases in between. This CDR3 is CASSLGQEAFF. The CDR3, as DNA: TGTGCCAGCAGCTTGGGACAGGAAGCTTTCTTT. Using reference TRBV5-6 and TRBJ1-1 for the parts outside the CDR3, the full variable domain is DAGVTQSPTHLIKTRGQQVTLRCSPKSGHDTVSWYQQALGQGPQFIFQYYEEEERQRGNFPDRFSGHQFPNYSSELNVNALLLGDSALYLCASSLGQEAFFGQGTRLTVV.

The rearrangement links TRBV4-1 to TRBJ2-3; 12 nucleotides match TRBD2. Germline CDR1 MGHRA, CDR2 YSYEKL. The CDR3 sequence is 16 residues long. J gave up 5 bases and V 0 bases, and 3 bases lay outside the gene matches. CDR3 coding DNA: TGCGCCAGCAGCCAAGAGCTAGCGGGGGGGGTAGATACGCAGTATTTT. It translates to CASSQELAGGVDTQYF.

The chain recombines TRBV30 with TRBJ2-1; TRBD2 matches 12 bases. The J segment lost 9 bases and the V segment lost 5 bases, leaving 8 bases of the junction unmatched. This CDR3 contains 14 residues. Germline V gene sequence: CDR1 GTSNPN, CDR2 SVGIG (reference sequence). CDR3 nucleotides: TGTGCCTGGGAGACTAGCGGGGGCAGAATTGAGCAGTTCTTC. Protein: CAWETSGGRIEQFF.

The genes are TRBV4-3 and TRBJ1-1; D is undetermined. CDR1 LGHNA and CDR2 YSLEER come from the germline V gene. The V and J ends lost 0 bases and 1 base respectively, with 6 bases between them. This CDR3 spans 14 amino acids. As DNA, the CDR3 is TGCGCCAGCAGCCAAGAGATGGGGAACACTGAAGCTTTCTTT. It is translated as CASSQEMGNTEAFF.

The chain combines TRBV7-9 with TRBJ1-5; the D gene is possibly TRBD1 (5 bases). This CDR3 contains 14 residues. Germline CDR1 and CDR2: SEHNR and FQNEAQ (reference sequence). The V and J ends lost 4 bases and 3 bases respectively, with 10 bases between them. The CDR3 region is CASSSTGVNQPQHF. CDR3 sequence (DNA): TGTGCCAGCAGCTCAACGGGGGTCAATCAGCCCCAGCATTTT.

This clone was found a few times. The rearrangement links TRBV19 to TRBJ1-4; TRBD1 is a possible D gene (6 bases). The germline V and J ends were trimmed by 5 bases and 11 bases, with 12 bases remaining between them. Germline V CDR1 and CDR2: LNHDA, SQIVND (reference sequence). The CDR3 is 12 amino acids. The CDR3 DNA follows: TGTGCCAGTAGTCCTACAGGGTTGAAACTGTTTTTT. Protein: CASSPTGLKLFF.

The CDR3 loop is CASDRDEQYF. The DNA for the CDR3 is TGTGCCTCGGACAGGGACGAGCAGTACTTC. This chain links TRBV30 with TRBJ2-7, with 8 bases fitting TRBD1. The CDR3 is 10 residues long. Germline-derived CDR1 and CDR2 are GTSNPN and SVGIG (reference sequence). The V segment lost 7 bases and the J segment 5 bases; nucleotides outside the gene matches: 1.

This rearrangement joins TRBV7-2 to TRBJ2-7; TRBD2 might be the D (5 bases). Trimming took 5 bases from V and 0 from J, leaving 11 bases between them. The germline gives CDR1 SGHTA, CDR2 FQGNSA. The CDR3 is made up of 14 amino acids. In DNA form, the CDR3 reads TGTGCCAGCAGCCAGACTACCAGCTCCTACGAGCAGTACTTC. This sequence encodes CASSQTTSSYEQYF.

V usage is TRBV19 and J usage is TRBJ1-5; 7 bases are shared with TRBD1. The CDR3 has 14 residues. CDR1 is LNHDA and CDR2 is SQIVND in the germline V gene (reference sequence). The junction had 13 bases not matched to a gene; V was cut back by 11 bases and J by 6 bases. The CDR3 DNA reads TGTGCCGGTGGGACAGCCGATCCTGGTCAGCCCCAGCATTTT. Translated: CAGGTADPGQPQHF. The full variable domain, in which reference TRBV19 and TRBJ1-5 provide the parts outside the CDR3, is DGGITQSPKYLFRKEGQNVTLSCEQNLNHDAMYWYRQDPGQGLRLIYYSQIVNDFQKGDIAEGYSVSREKKESFPLTVTSAQKNPTAFYLCAGGTADPGQPQHFGDGTRLSIL.

This chain connects TRBV4-3 to TRBJ1-3; TRBD1 is a possible D gene (6 bases). V was shortened by 5 bases and J by 4 bases, with 9 bases between the two germline ends. CDR1 is LGHNA, CDR2 YSLEER, per germline. The CDR3 extends over 13 amino acids. The CDR3 DNA sequence: TGCGCCAGCAGCGCAGGACAGGGAAACACCATATATTTT. It encodes CASSAGQGNTIYF.

The chain combines TRBV5-6 with TRBJ1-3, with 8 bases identical to TRBD1. Germline V gene lookup returns CDR1 SGHDT and CDR2 YYEEEE. V lost 4 bases to trimming and J lost 4 bases; unmatched junction nucleotides: 16. This CDR3 is built from 18 residues. Here the CDR3 reads CASSDWGGQGPRGNTIYF. The CDR3 coding sequence is TGTGCCAGCAGCGACTGGGGCGGACAGGGACCACGGGGAAACACCATATATTTT.

The J gene is TRBJ2-7, the V gene TRBV7-6; 13 nucleotides line up with TRBD2. V lost 5 bases and J lost 2; bases outside the gene matches: 3. The CDR3 consists of 15 residues. In germline, CDR1 is SGHVS, CDR2 FNYEAQ. The DNA for the CDR3 is TGTGCCAGCAGCCCTGGGACTAGCGGGGCCTACGAGCAGTACTTC. It codes for CASSPGTSGAYEQYF. Based on the CDR3 plus reference TRBV7-6 and TRBJ2-7, the full variable domain is GAGVSQSPRYKVTKRGQDVALRCDPISGHVSLYWYRQALGQGPEFLTYFNYEAQQDKSGLPNDRFSAERPEGSISTLTIQRTEQRDSAMYRCASSPGTSGAYEQYFGPGTRLTVT.

The rearrangement uses TRBV30 and TRBJ2-7; D may be TRBD1 or TRBD2 (5 bases each). CDR1 is GTSNPN, CDR2 SVGIG, per germline (reference sequence). The CDR3 length is 14 residues. Trimming pared 0 bases from V and 6 bases from J, leaving 15 bases between. The CDR3 DNA is TGTGCCTGGAGTGTGGGGTCGGGGCCAATCGAGCAGTACTTC. This sequence encodes CAWSVGSGPIEQYF. The whole variable domain, filled in from reference TRBV30 and TRBJ2-7, reads SQTIHQWPATLVQPVGSPLSLECTVEGTSNPNLYWYRQAAGRGLQLLFYSVGIGQISSEVPQNLSASRPQDRQFILSSKKLLLSDSGFYLCAWSVGSGPIEQYFGPGTRLTVT.

The chain couples TRBV25-1 to TRBJ2-7; the match to TRBD1 covers 9 bases. With 3 bases clipped from V and 5 bases from J, the junction kept 8 bases outside the gene matches. CDR3 length: 15 amino acids. CDR1 and CDR2 from the germline V gene are MGHDK and SYGVNS. The CDR3 DNA sequence: TGTGCCAGCAGTGACCCGGGACAGGGTCTCGACGAGCAGTACTTC. This codes for CASSDPGQGLDEQYF.

This chain connects TRBV5-5 to TRBJ1-5; D ambiguous. Germline CDR1 is SGHKS and CDR2 is YYEKEE (reference sequence). The CDR3 extends over 14 amino acids. V was trimmed by 2 bases and J by 5 bases, leaving 11 bases between them. The CDR3 reads CASSFSGPDQPQHF. CDR3 DNA: TGTGCCAGCAGCTTTTCAGGTCCTGATCAGCCCCAGCATTTT.

The chain combines TRBV5-6 with TRBJ2-3; no clear D. In germline, CDR1 is SGHDT, CDR2 YYEEEE. V lost 4 bases, J lost 4 bases, and 13 bases lay in between. This CDR3 comprises 14 residues. The CDR3, as DNA: TGTGCCAGCAGCCAAACAGTGGACCCAGATACGCAGTATTTT. Its translation is CASSQTVDPDTQYF.

The CDR3 DNA reads TGTGCCAGCAGTTCGGTCGACTGGGGGTCTGAAGCTTTCTTT. Protein sequence: CASSSVDWGSEAFF. This chain links TRBV28 with TRBJ1-1, with D maybe TRBD1 (5 bases). V was shortened by 4 bases and J by 6 bases, with 15 bases between the two germline ends. CDR3 length: 14 amino acids. The V gene's germline CDR1 is MDHEN and CDR2 SYDVKM. Based on the CDR3 plus reference TRBV28 and TRBJ1-1, the full variable domain is DVKVTQSSRYLVKRTGEKVFLECVQDMDHENMFWYRQDPGLGLRLIYFSYDVKMKEKGDIPEGYSVSREKKERFSLILESASTNQTSMYLCASSSVDWGSEAFFGQGTRLTVV.

The CDR3 here is CASRRTSGGANGKETQYF. In nucleotides, the CDR3 is TGTGCCAGCAGGCGGACTAGCGGGGGGGCTAATGGGAAAGAGACCCAGTACTTC. The genes are TRBV2 and TRBJ2-5, with 15 positions matching TRBD2. CDR1 and CDR2 from the germline V gene are SNHLY and FYNNEI. Trimming at V came to 6 bases and at J to 3 bases, leaving 11 bases not matched to a gene. The length of the CDR3 is 18 residues.

This clone was recorded once. The chain joins TRBV5-8 to TRBJ2-1; 9 nucleotides line up with TRBD1. J gave up 4 bases and V 1 base, and 6 bases lay outside the gene matches. Germline V gives CDR1 SGHTS, CDR2 YDEGEE. The CDR3 length is 16 residues. The CDR3 nucleotides are TGTGCCAGCAGCTTGCCCGGGGACAGGGCGTACAATGAGCAGTTCTTC. Encoded protein: CASSLPGDRAYNEQFF.

J is TRBJ1-1 and V is TRBV6-1; perhaps TRBD1 as D (6 bases). The germline V gene encodes CDR1 MNHNS and CDR2 SASEGT. This CDR3 comprises 13 residues. With 10 bases removed from V and 1 base from J, the gap between germline ends came to 13 bases. The CDR3 here is CAINGQTNTEAFF. Here the CDR3 DNA reads TGTGCCATCAATGGACAGACGAACACTGAAGCTTTCTTT.

The rearrangement links TRBV27 to TRBJ2-7; 10 nucleotides line up with TRBD1. Germline values: CDR1 MNHEY, CDR2 SMNVEV (reference sequence). Trimming at V came to 4 bases and at J to 5 bases, leaving 5 bases not matched to a gene. This CDR3 is 14 amino acids long. CDR3 sequence reads: CASSSLTGGNEQYF. CDR3 DNA sequence: TGTGCCAGCAGTTCCTTGACAGGGGGCAACGAGCAGTACTTC.

The V and J genes are TRBV6-5 and TRBJ2-1; D not certain. Germline CDR1 MNHEY, CDR2 SVGAGI. The CDR3 spans 13 residues. Trimming stripped 6 bases from V and 6 bases from J, with 12 bases between. The chain's CDR3 is CASSPPSGNEQFF. The DNA for the CDR3 is TGTGCCAGCAGCCCCCCTTCGGGCAATGAGCAGTTCTTC.

The chain carries TRBV21-1 and TRBJ2-7; TRBD1, the table's D call, lacks a check against the DNA. TRBV21-1 is a listed pseudogene. This CDR3 is built from 15 residues. This CDR3 reads CASSIRDSRSYEQYF. The CDR3 DNA follows: TGTGCCAGCAGCATCCGGGACAGCCGTTCCTACGAGCAGTACTTC.

This clone was detected only once. The rearrangement joins TRBV13 to TRBJ2-4, with D maybe TRBD1 (6 bases). CDR3 length: 14 amino acids. The V gene lost 5 bases and the J gene lost 5 bases, with 13 bases spanning the gap. Per germline, CDR1 PRHDT and CDR2 FYEKMQ (reference sequence). CDR3: CASSPRYRENIQYF. CDR3 sequence (DNA): TGTGCCAGCAGCCCACGGTACAGGGAAAACATTCAGTACTTC. Full variable domain (outside the CDR3, taken from reference TRBV13 and TRBJ2-4): AAGVIQSPRHLIKEKRETATLKCYPIPRHDTVYWYQQGPGQDPQFLISFYEKMQSDKGSIPDRFSAQQFSDYHSELNMSSLELGDSALYFCASSPRYRENIQYFGAGTRLSVL.

This CDR3 reads CASSVGTSNYGYTF. The CDR3 DNA is TGTGCCAGCAGCGTAGGGACATCTAACTATGGCTACACCTTC. The V and J genes are TRBV9 and TRBJ1-2; D is possibly TRBD1 (5 bases). There are 14 residues in the CDR3. Trimming left V 0 bases short and J 0 bases short, with 6 bases between. The germline V gene encodes CDR1 SGDLS and CDR2 YYNGEE. The complete variable domain, with remaining parts taken from reference TRBV9 and TRBJ1-2, reads DSGVTQTPKHLITATGQRVTLRCSPRSGDLSVYWYQQSLDQGLQFLIQYYNGEERAKGNILERFSAQQFPDLHSELNLSSLELGDSALYFCASSVGTSNYGYTFGSGTRLTVV.

This rearrangement joins TRBV5-4 to TRBJ2-7; 9 bases are shared with TRBD2. Germline V CDR1 and CDR2: SGHNT, YYREEE (reference sequence). The CDR3 contains 16 residues. V shed 6 bases and J 2 bases; nucleotides not matched to a gene: 12. The DNA of the CDR3 is TGTGCCAGCACCACCCTCCAGGCGGGGGGGACCTACGAGCAGTACTTC. Protein sequence: CASTTLQAGGTYEQYF.

In this sample, this clone turned up once. The chain links TRBV28 to TRBJ2-7, with D tentatively TRBD1 or TRBD2 (5 bases each). CDR1 and CDR2 (germline): MDHEN, SYDVKM. The CDR3 is 13 residues long. Deletions cut 6 bases from V and 5 bases from J, with 14 bases between. This CDR3 reads CASRDWGTNEQYF. Written as DNA, the CDR3 is TGTGCCAGCAGGGACTGGGGGACGAACGAGCAGTACTTC. The full variable domain, in which reference TRBV28 and TRBJ2-7 provide the parts outside the CDR3, is DVKVTQSSRYLVKRTGEKVFLECVQDMDHENMFWYRQDPGLGLRLIYFSYDVKMKEKGDIPEGYSVSREKKERFSLILESASTNQTSMYLCASRDWGTNEQYFGPGTRLTVT.

This chain joins TRBV30 and TRBJ2-2; D call uncertain. Germline V gene lookup returns CDR1 GTSNPN and CDR2 SVGIG (reference sequence). V was shortened by 0 bases and J by 3 bases, with 8 bases between the two germline ends. There are 14 residues in the CDR3. CDR3 sequence (DNA): TGTGCCTGGAGTGTGGTGGGGTACACCGGGGAGCTGTTTTTT. Translating it yields CAWSVVGYTGELFF.

The chain uses TRBV7-5 and TRBJ2-7; the table's D gene call, TRBD2, was not cross checked with the DNA. TRBV7-5 is flagged as a pseudogene. CDR3 length: 15 amino acids. CDR3 amino acids: CARSLVESNSYEQYF. CDR3 coding DNA: TGTGCCAGAAGCTTAGTTGAGTCTAACTCCTACGAGCAGTACTTC.